This is a list of T cell receptor beta chains from one sample in a study of T-cell memory formation after mild COVID-19. MiXCR, run by TCRdb on the 5' RACE reads, gives a single entry per CDR3 protein. Counted here are roughly 620,000 distinct CDR3 sequences, about 20% occurring once; the ten biggest clones make up around 12%. The source material was PBMCs or a T cell subset sorted from them (not recorded which). The source is an adult woman who had mild COVID-19 (a few samples of this study predate the infection). Cell type and time point are not known. CDR3s include the opening cysteine and the closing phenylalanine or tryptophan. A D gene is named only where the DNA matches it firmly. Expanded clones get a size class; other rows say once, few or many, or leave the size out.

D: NA; V: TRBV29-1; J: TRBJ2-7; size: few; DNA: TGCAGCGTTGCTGGGAGGTCCTACGAGCAGTACTTC; CDR3: CSVAGRSYEQYF
D: TRBD1; V: TRBV24-1; J: TRBJ1-5; size: few; DNA: TGTGCCACCAGTGATTCCGGGACAGGGGTCAATCAGCCCCAGCATTTT; CDR3: CATSDSGTGVNQPQHF
D: TRBD2; V: TRBV19; J: TRBJ2-1; size: NA; DNA: TGTGCCAGTAGTATAGATCCTGGCGGGAGGGCCTACAATGAGCAGTTCTTC; CDR3: CASSIDPGGRAYNEQFF
D: TRBD1; V: TRBV7-2; J: TRBJ2-1; size: few; DNA: TGTGCCAGCAGCTTAGTGACAGGGGAATACAATGAGCAGTTCTTC; CDR3: CASSLVTGEYNEQFF
D: NA; V: TRBV29-1; J: TRBJ1-2; size: NA; DNA: TGCAGCGTTGAAGATACCCCCGAACCTATAATATACCCGTATGGCTACACCTTC; CDR3: CSVEDTPEPIIYPYGYTF
D: TRBD1; V: TRBV10-3; J: TRBJ1-1; size: NA; DNA: TGTGCCATCAGTGGGACAGGTTACACTGAAGCTTTCTTT; CDR3: CAISGTGYTEAFF
D: NA; V: TRBV12-3/TRBV12-4; J: TRBJ1-1; size: few; DNA: TGTGCCAGCAGTCCCGACAGCCTCCCAGTCACTGAAGCTTTCTTT; CDR3: CASSPDSLPVTEAFF
D: NA; V: TRBV20-1; J: TRBJ2-3; size: few; DNA: TGCAGTGCTAAGGGGGACGGGGCTAGCACAGATACGCAGTATTTT; CDR3: CSAKGDGASTDTQYF
D: TRBD1; V: TRBV5-6; J: TRBJ1-2; size: few; DNA: TGTGCCAGCAGTCCGGGACAGGCCGATAACTATGGCTACACCTTC; CDR3: CASSPGQADNYGYTF
D: NA; V: TRBV6-6; J: TRBJ1-5; size: few; DNA: TGTGCCAGCAGTTACGTGAGTGGAGGAAATCAGCCCCAGCATTTT; CDR3: CASSYVSGGNQPQHF
D: TRBD1; V: TRBV7-9; J: TRBJ1-2; size: NA; DNA: TGTGCCAGCAGCTCTGAAACAGGGGGACGAGCTAACTATGGCTACACCTTC; CDR3: CASSSETGGRANYGYTF
D: TRBD2; V: TRBV27; J: TRBJ2-7; size: few; DNA: TGTGCCAGCAGTCCCCGGACTAGCGGGAGGACCTCACCGGCGCAGTACTTC; CDR3: CASSPRTSGRTSPAQYF
D: TRBD2; V: TRBV20-1; J: TRBJ2-3; size: NA; DNA: TGCAGTGCTAGAGATCTCCTTGCCGGGGGGGCAACAGATACGCAGTATTTT; CDR3: CSARDLLAGGATDTQYF
D: NA; V: TRBV24-1; J: TRBJ2-7; size: few; DNA: TGTGCCACCAGTCCGGGACGTCCCCCCTACGAGCAGTACTTC; CDR3: CATSPGRPPYEQYF
D: TRBD2; V: TRBV7-2; J: TRBJ2-1; size: few; DNA: TGTGCCAGCAGCGCTAGCGGGAGCTGGGAGCAGTTCTTC; CDR3: CASSASGSWEQFF
D: NA; V: TRBV10-3; J: TRBJ2-1; size: few; DNA: TGTGCCATCAGTGAGCGTGAAGGGAATTATGAGCAGTTCTTC; CDR3: CAISEREGNYEQFF
D: NA; V: TRBV30; J: TRBJ2-3; size: NA; DNA: TGTGCCTGGAGTCTAGGGACCACAGATACGCAGTATTTT; CDR3: CAWSLGTTDTQYF
D: TRBD2; V: TRBV5-1; J: TRBJ2-6; size: NA; DNA: TGCGCCAGCAGCATGGGGGAGGGACTAGCGGGATGGCTCTCTGGGGCCAACGTCCTGACTTTC; CDR3: CASSMGEGLAGWLSGANVLTF
D: NA; V: TRBV4-1; J: TRBJ2-1; size: few; DNA: TGCGCCAGCAGCCGAACCGGGGAACCGAATGAGCAGTTCTTC; CDR3: CASSRTGEPNEQFF
D: NA; V: TRBV7-2; J: TRBJ2-5; size: few; DNA: TGTGCCAGCAGCACCCAGCCGGGCAGGGAGGAGACCCAGTACTTC; CDR3: CASSTQPGREETQYF
D: TRBD2; V: TRBV7-2; J: TRBJ2-1; size: NA; DNA: TGTGCCAGCAGCCCGGCGGGACTACCGACCTACAATGAGCAGTTCTTC; CDR3: CASSPAGLPTYNEQFF
D: TRBD1; V: TRBV24-1; J: TRBJ2-2; size: NA; DNA: TGTGCCACCAGTGACCCTGGACAGGGGAACACCGGGGAGCTGTTTTTT; CDR3: CATSDPGQGNTGELFF